This entry is about one T cell receptor (beta chain). The sample comes from a study of blood T cell repertoires in COVID-19. The wider study: T cells, B-cell-depleted T cells, or PBMCs supplied cDNA or gDNA.

The V gene lost 0 bases and the J gene lost 5 bases, with 5 bases spanning the gap. Germline V gene lookup returns CDR1 LGHDT and CDR2 YNNKEL (reference sequence). This CDR3 is 13 amino acids long. This table comes from immunoSEQ multiplex PCR, and its TCRdb copy is limited to in-frame clones, with some not included. Of 200,000 to 250,000 clones in the sample, approximately 82% were seen once. The chain joins TRBV3-1 (or the pseudogene TRBV3-2) to TRBJ1-5, with unresolved D. The receptor's source is a woman younger than 35 with acute or convalescent COVID-19. Sequencing used peripheral blood. The CDR3 sequence: CASSQDNDQPQHF. The CDR3 DNA is TGTGCCAGCAGCCAAGATAATGATCAGCCCCAGCATTTT.